This T cell receptor beta chain was sequenced in a study of OX40 agonist ivuxolimab in advanced cancers. Findings of the study overall: Also present in some nonresponders was a low level of normalized T-cell clonal expansion.

The CDR3 is 15 amino acids. Germline trimming cut 4 bases from V and 1 base from J; bases unmatched to any gene: 3. From germline, CDR1 is MDHEN and CDR2 SYDVKM. In its sample, this clone was seen once. Its matching antigen is unknown. The table came from immunoSEQ multiplex PCR; TCRdb's copy has only in-frame clones and leaves some out. The table includes 130,000 or so clones, 90% detected once. The source material was CD4+ or CD8+ T cells sorted from blood, sampled in a trial of the OX40 agonist ivuxolimab. This receptor was taken from an adult with an advanced solid tumor such as melanoma, head and neck, liver or kidney cancer. The chain has TRBV28 and TRBJ2-2, with TRBD2 matching over 7 bases. CDR3: CASSSPSGNTGELFF. For the CDR3, the DNA is TGTGCCAGCAGTTCCCCTAGCGGGAACACCGGGGAGCTGTTTTTT.